The clone carrying this T cell receptor beta chain was picked up a small number of times. Aged roughly 6 to 100, donors were systemically healthy Caucasians from Russia. The data were obtained in a study of blood T cells in healthy people across ages. Primed by a sample-barcoded 5' primer and a J-beta primer mix, a second PCR proceeded for 7 to 11 cycles. TCRdb itself ran the 5' RACE reads through MiXCR, one entry per CDR3 protein. The sample lists about 1.8 million distinct CDR3 sequences, around half occurring once. Per the germline V gene, CDR1 is LGHNA and CDR2 is YNFKEQ. V gave up 0 bases and J gave up 5 bases, with 15 bases separating them. CDR3 size: 16 residues.

This TCR was recovered from a woman aged 40 to 50 in good health. The chain has TRBV4-2 and TRBJ2-3; D is undetermined. Sequences were obtained from blood. The DNA for the CDR3 is TGTGCCAGCAGCCAAGAGGAGAGATCACTTGGAGATACGCAGTATTTT. Its protein is CASSQEERSLGDTQYF.